The 7 T cell receptor beta chains presented below share a single source sample, sequenced in a study of T cell clonotyping in hematopoietic cell transplantation. Here immunoSEQ multiplex PCR was the method, and the copy in TCRdb shows in-frame clones only, minus some. The repertoire holds 6,000 to 9,000 clones, about 89% seen once, with roughly 4.4% in the top ten. The sequencing used PBMCs, collected 30 days after allogeneic stem cell transplant. These receptors were collected from a female patient aged 50-59 years who had an allogeneic stem cell transplant from an unrelated donor, so the T cells may come from the graft donor. Some clones in this sample may be carry-over from other donors' samples.

This chain uses TRBV9 with TRBJ2-3, with a possible D match to TRBD2 (6 bases). The CDR3 has 14 residues. Per the germline V gene, CDR1 is SGDLS and CDR2 is YYNGEE. V was cut by 7 bases and J by 3 bases, with 15 bases left in between. CDR3 nucleotides: TGTGCCAGCGCGGTCACTGGGGGGACAGATACGCAGTATTTT. This encodes CASAVTGGTDTQYF.

The genes are TRBV7-9 and TRBJ2-7, with TRBD2 matching 10 bases. The CDR3 is 14 amino acids. J was trimmed by 2 bases and V by 8 bases; bases with no gene match: 6. Germline CDR1 reads SEHNR; CDR2 reads FQNEAQ (reference sequence). The CDR3 nucleotides are TGTGCCAGCTCGGGGACTAGCGAAGCCTACGAGCAGTACTTC. As protein: CASSGTSEAYEQYF.

J is TRBJ2-5 and V is TRBV5-8, with D tentatively TRBD2 (6 bases). The CDR3 totals 15 residues. Trimming shortened V by 3 bases and J by 0 bases, and 12 bases separated the two germline ends. Germline CDR1 reads SGHTS; CDR2 reads YDEGEE. In DNA form, the CDR3 reads TGTGCCAGCAGCTCGCGGGGAACGTACCAAGAGACCCAGTACTTC. As protein: CASSSRGTYQETQYF.

A note on this clone: The same CDR3 can be traced to other DNA sequences in this sample. J is TRBJ1-4 and V is TRBV6-5, with D unclear. Germline assignment: CDR1 MNHEY and CDR2 SVGAGI. CDR3 length equals 14 residues. V lost 0 bases and J lost 8, with 10 bases in between. The CDR3 DNA sequence: TGTGCCAGCAGTTACTCGGGAGCGGACGAAAAACTGTTTTTT. Translated: CASSYSGADEKLFF.

The chain has TRBV6-5 and TRBJ1-3; 8 nucleotides agree with TRBD1. Germline V lookup: CDR1 MNHEY, CDR2 SVGAGI. Germline trimming cut 5 bases from V and 4 bases from J; bases unmatched to any gene: 4. The CDR3 has 14 residues. CDR3 nucleotide sequence: TGTGCCAGCAGTAAAACAGGGGGAGGAAACACCATATATTTT. It encodes CASSKTGGGNTIYF.

DNA of the CDR3: TGCGCCAGCAGCCAACGTATAGGTTCCGGGGAGCTGTTTTTT. It codes for CASSQRIGSGELFF. This chain links TRBV4-1 with TRBJ2-2, with unresolved D. CDR1 is MGHRA and CDR2 is YSYEKL in the germline V gene. There are 14 residues in the CDR3. V shed 2 bases and J shed 6 bases, with 10 bases lying between them.

The genes are TRBV7-2 and TRBJ2-2; D perhaps matches TRBD2 (7 bases). The germline gives CDR1 SGHTA, CDR2 FQGNSA. There are 16 residues in the CDR3. With 2 bases removed from V and 3 bases from J, the gap between germline ends came to 13 bases. This chain's CDR3 is CASSLSGGSYTGELFF. The CDR3 bases are TGTGCCAGCAGCTTATCGGGGGGCTCGTACACCGGGGAGCTGTTTTTT.